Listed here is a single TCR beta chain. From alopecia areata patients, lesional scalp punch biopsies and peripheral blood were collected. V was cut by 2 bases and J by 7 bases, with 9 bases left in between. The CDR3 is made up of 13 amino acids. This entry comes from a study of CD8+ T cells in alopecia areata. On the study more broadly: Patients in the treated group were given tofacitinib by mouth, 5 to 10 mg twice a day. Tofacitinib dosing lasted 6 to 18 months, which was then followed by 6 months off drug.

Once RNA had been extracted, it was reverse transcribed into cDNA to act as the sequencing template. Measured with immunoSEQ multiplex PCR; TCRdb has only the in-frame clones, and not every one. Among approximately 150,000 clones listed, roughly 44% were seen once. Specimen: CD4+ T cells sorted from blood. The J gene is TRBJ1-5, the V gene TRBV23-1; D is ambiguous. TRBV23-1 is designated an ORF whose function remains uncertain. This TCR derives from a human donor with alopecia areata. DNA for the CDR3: TGCGCCAGCAGTCAAAAATGCTACCAGCCCCAGCATTTT. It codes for CASSQKCYQPQHF.